This entry features one TCR beta chain sequence. The antigen remains unidentified. V was cut by 4 bases and J by 0 bases, with 4 bases left in between. CDR1 and CDR2 from the germline V gene are SNHLY and FYNNEI. The CDR3 length is 14 residues. This sample was taken from a study of T cell responses to AZD1222 COVID-19 vaccine. Findings and limits, study-wide: Close to half of all spike-specific TCRs reportedly target regions of the variants that are unmutated.

Here immunoSEQ multiplex PCR was the method, and the copy in TCRdb shows in-frame clones only, minus some. The data show about 85,000 clones, approximately 89% seen once. The sample here was peripheral blood, taken 28 days after the second AZD1222 dose. The source is an adult who received the AZD1222 COVID-19 vaccine. This sequence joins TRBV2 and TRBJ2-6, with unresolved D. CDR3 sequence (DNA): TGTGCCAGCAGTGCGATCTCTGGGGCCAACGTCCTGACTTTC. This sequence encodes CASSAISGANVLTF.